The 3 T cell receptor beta chains presented below share a single source sample, sequenced in a study of shared clonotypes between healthy human individuals. Method: immunoSEQ multiplex PCR; TCRdb's copy keeps in-frame clones and lacks some. This table has approximately 940,000 clones, roughly 72% appearing once. The material sequenced was memory CD4+ T cells sorted from blood. The subset here: CD45RA-negative fraction. The receptors derive from a man aged 18 to 29 in good health.

The chain joins TRBV11-2 to TRBJ2-3; D is possibly TRBD1 or TRBD2 (5 bases each). The V end lost 5 bases, the J end lost 8 bases, and 14 bases lay between the germline ends. CDR1 and CDR2 from the germline V gene are SGHAT and FQNNGV. The CDR3 totals 13 residues. The CDR3 DNA sequence: TGTGCCAGCAGCGCCGGGACCGCGTTTACGCAGTATTTT. Translated: CASSAGTAFTQYF.

This clone was observed a few times. The same CDR3 is also encoded by other DNA sequences in this sample. The chain carries TRBV9 and TRBJ1-1; no clear D gene. V was pared by 0 bases and J by 4 bases, with 7 bases between. Germline loops: CDR1 SGDLS, CDR2 YYNGEE. The CDR3 sequence is 13 residues long. This chain's CDR3 is CASSVEGGTEAFF. The DNA for the CDR3 is TGTGCCAGCAGCGTAGAAGGCGGCACTGAAGCTTTCTTT.

The V call is TRBV25-1, the J call TRBJ1-2, with 7 bases that match TRBD1. CDR1 MGHDK and CDR2 SYGVNS come from the germline V gene. The CDR3 is made up of 12 amino acids. Trimming removed 4 bases from V and 6 bases from J; junction bases left unmatched: 2. The CDR3 DNA reads as TGTGCCAGCAGTGGCAGGGGGAATGGCTACACCTTC. It translates to CASSGRGNGYTF.